One and the same sample provided the 23 T cell receptor beta chains below, sequenced in a study of cytomegalovirus exposure and HLA in healthy donors. In the PCR, 60 Vbeta and 13 Jbeta primers were used. Profiling relied on immunoSEQ multiplex PCR, and the TCRdb table lists in-frame clones only, not all of them. Of some 110,000 clones listed, roughly 68% are singletons. The sample taken for sequencing was PBMCs. The receptors come from a woman under 40 in good health and CMV-seronegative.

The chain is built from TRBV28 and TRBJ1-1; TRBD1 aligns across 10 bases. J was trimmed by 2 bases and V by 4 bases; bases with no gene match: 1. The germline CDR1 and CDR2 sequences are MDHEN and SYDVKM. CDR3 size: 14 residues. DNA of the CDR3: TGTGCCAGCAGTTGGGACAGGGGAAACACTGAAGCTTTCTTT. Protein: CASSWDRGNTEAFF.

CDR3 in amino acids: CASGQQGLTGELFF. CDR3 bases: TGTGCCAGCGGACAACAGGGGCTCACCGGGGAGCTGTTTTTT. The J gene is TRBJ2-2, the V gene TRBV9; 7 nucleotides match TRBD1. Germline V gene data show CDR1 as SGDLS and CDR2 as YYNGEE. The CDR3 runs 14 residues. The V segment lost 7 bases and the J segment 4 bases; nucleotides outside the gene matches: 7.

V and J are TRBV4-1 and TRBJ2-1, with 7 positions matching TRBD2. Germline loops: CDR1 MGHRA, CDR2 YSYEKL. The length of the CDR3 is 15 residues. J was trimmed by 7 bases and V by 4 bases; bases with no gene match: 10. The CDR3 here is CASSLREGPNNEQFF. For the CDR3, the DNA is TGCGCCAGCAGCCTGAGGGAGGGTCCAAATAATGAGCAGTTCTTC.

V and J are TRBV6-1 and TRBJ1-1; 8 bases map to TRBD1. The CDR3 spans 13 residues. After removal of 8 bases from V and 5 bases from J, the junction contained 7 bases not matched to a gene. Germline values: CDR1 MNHNS, CDR2 SASEGT. CDR3 residues: CASCGQGLTEAFF. The DNA of the CDR3 is TGTGCCAGCTGCGGACAGGGCTTGACTGAAGCTTTCTTT.

The V and J genes are TRBV28 and TRBJ1-1, with 9 positions matching TRBD1. The CDR3 totals 14 residues. V shed 6 bases, J shed 5 bases, and the junction held 7 bases outside the gene matches. Germline CDR1 and CDR2: MDHEN and SYDVKM. The CDR3 coding sequence is TGTGCCAGCAGCCAAACAGGGGGCCGTACTGAAGCTTTCTTT. Translating it yields CASSQTGGRTEAFF.

This chain uses TRBV27 with TRBJ2-3, with D possibly matching TRBD1 (5 bases). The CDR3 runs 13 residues. CDR1 MNHEY and CDR2 SMNVEV come from the germline V gene (reference sequence). Trimming took 2 bases from V and 3 from J, leaving 6 bases between them. The CDR3 is CASSLRQTDTQYF. CDR3 DNA: TGTGCCAGCAGTTTAAGACAGACAGATACGCAGTATTTT.

V is TRBV19 and J is TRBJ2-1, with 8 bases fitting TRBD1. CDR3 size: 15 residues. Per the germline V gene, CDR1 is LNHDA and CDR2 is SQIVND (reference sequence). With 2 bases clipped from V and 6 bases from J, the junction kept 6 bases outside the gene matches. DNA of the CDR3: TGTGCCAGTAGTATACTGGACAGGGAAACCAATGAGCAGTTCTTC. Protein: CASSILDRETNEQFF.

The chain recombines TRBV4-3 with TRBJ1-2; 7 bases are shared with TRBD1. Germline CDR1 and CDR2: LGHNA and YSLEER. This CDR3 region has 16 residues. V trimming: 0 bases; J trimming: 7 bases; junction bases outside the gene matches: 11. In nucleotides, the CDR3 is TGCGCCAGCAGCCAAGATTCAAGGACAGGCTTCTCTGGCTACACCTTC. This gives the protein CASSQDSRTGFSGYTF.

The chain recombines TRBV29-1 with TRBJ2-7; 9 bases match TRBD1. CDR1 and CDR2 from the germline V gene are SQVTM and ANQGSEA. The CDR3 is 16 amino acids. Trimming at V came to 4 bases and at J to 3 bases, leaving 13 bases not matched to a gene. CDR3: CSVGGLQGAGFYEQYF. The CDR3 nucleotides are TGCAGCGTTGGGGGCCTACAGGGGGCGGGATTCTACGAGCAGTACTTC.

This sequence joins TRBV6-6 and TRBJ2-7; D call uncertain. The CDR3 runs to 14 residues. Per the germline V gene, CDR1 is MNHNY and CDR2 is SVGAGI (reference sequence). The V end lost 0 bases, the J end lost 2 bases, and 8 bases lay between the germline ends. CDR3 residues: CASSYSGRAYEQYF. The CDR3 DNA follows: TGTGCCAGCAGTTACTCGGGCAGAGCCTACGAGCAGTACTTC.

The gene calls are TRBV6-1 and TRBJ1-4, with 7 nucleotides matching TRBD1. The CDR3 spans 14 residues. In germline, CDR1 is MNHNS, CDR2 SASEGT. V was clipped by 4 bases and J by 4 bases; unmatched bases: 3. CDR3 DNA sequence: TGTGCCAGCAGTGGGACAGGCTTTAATGAAAAACTGTTTTTT. Amino acid sequence: CASSGTGFNEKLFF.

This sequence joins TRBV11-3 and TRBJ2-1, with TRBD2 identical over 12 bases. The CDR3 loop spans 15 amino acids. V dropped 4 bases and J dropped 7; count of bases not matched to a gene: 5. The V gene's germline CDR1 is SGHNT and CDR2 YENEEA. CDR3 in amino acids: CASSSRLAGDNEQFF. CDR3 DNA sequence: TGTGCCAGCAGCTCAAGACTAGCGGGAGATAATGAGCAGTTCTTC.

This clone was counted only a few times. The chain carries TRBV21-1 and TRBJ1-2; the table's D call, TRBD1, has no DNA check behind it. TRBV21-1 counts as a pseudogene. The CDR3 totals 18 residues. The CDR3 sequence is CASSKAVEGVLILCGYTF. CDR3 bases: TGTGCCAGCAGCAAAGCAGTCGAGGGGGTTCTAATCCTTTGTGGCTACACCTTC.

Only a few counts were recorded for this clone. The chain recombines TRBV7-9 with TRBJ2-5; 7 bases are shared with TRBD1. From germline, CDR1 is SEHNR and CDR2 FQNEAQ (reference sequence). J lost 9 bases, V lost 5 bases, and 12 bases had no gene match. The CDR3 is 14 residues long. The CDR3 nucleotides are TGTGCCAGCAGCCCGACAGGGAACCTAGGGGCCCAGTACTTC. Amino acid sequence: CASSPTGNLGAQYF.

The V and J genes are TRBV11-3 and TRBJ2-1; possibly TRBD1 for D (7 bases). Trimming stripped 5 bases from V and 2 bases from J, with 13 bases between. CDR1 SGHNT and CDR2 YENEEA come from the germline V gene. The CDR3 is 15 residues long. CDR3 DNA: TGTGCCAGCAGCACGGGGGACAGCGCCTACAATGAGCAGTTCTTC. Protein sequence: CASSTGDSAYNEQFF.

V is TRBV27 and J is TRBJ2-3, with D possibly being TRBD1 (6 bases). The CDR3 spans 16 residues. V lost 0 bases and J lost 0, with 10 bases in between. Germline V gene sequence: CDR1 MNHEY, CDR2 SMNVEV (reference sequence). The CDR3, as DNA: TGTGCCAGCAGTTTATCCACAGGGATTAGCACAGATACGCAGTATTTT. It specifies CASSLSTGISTDTQYF.

This clone was counted a few times. This chain uses TRBV5-6 with TRBJ1-1; possible D gene TRBD1, 6 bases. Germline values: CDR1 SGHDT, CDR2 YYEEEE. There are 15 residues in the CDR3. Trimming removed 4 bases from V and 1 base from J, with 14 bases in between. Written as DNA, the CDR3 is TGTGCCAGCAGCCCGGGACAACCCCGGAACACTGAAGCTTTCTTT. Its protein is CASSPGQPRNTEAFF.

Only a few counts were recorded for this clone. The gene calls are TRBV4-3 and TRBJ1-4, with D hard to call. Germline V lookup: CDR1 LGHNA, CDR2 YSLEER. Trimming cost V 0 bases and J 1 base, with 6 bases left between them. The CDR3 loop spans 15 amino acids. The CDR3: CASSQEQRTNEKLFF. For the CDR3, the DNA is TGCGCCAGCAGCCAAGAACAGAGAACTAATGAAAAACTGTTTTTT.

The chain combines TRBV7-2 with TRBJ1-2; no definite D call. This CDR3 has 14 amino acids. Germline values: CDR1 SGHTA, CDR2 FQGNSA. Trimming cost V 5 bases and J 8 bases, with 18 bases left between them. The CDR3 loop reads CASSPDPRSGGYTF. The CDR3 DNA reads TGTGCCAGCAGCCCCGATCCTAGAAGCGGAGGCTACACCTTC.

V is TRBV28 and J is TRBJ2-7; D might be TRBD1 (6 bases). The germline V and J ends were trimmed by 8 bases and 2 bases, with 10 bases remaining between them. The length of the CDR3 is 12 residues. Germline values: CDR1 MDHEN, CDR2 SYDVKM. The CDR3 DNA follows: TGTGCCAGCCGTGGGGGCCCCTACGAGCAGTACTTC. Translation gives CASRGGPYEQYF.

This rearrangement joins TRBV5-1 to TRBJ2-7; a weak D match, TRBD2 (6 bases). Trimming shortened V by 7 bases and J by 6 bases, and 14 bases separated the two germline ends. This CDR3 has 12 amino acids. Germline CDR1 is SGHRS and CDR2 is YFSETQ. CDR3 sequence (DNA): TGCGCCAGCGGGGGACGGGAGACCGAGCAGTACTTC. This gives the protein CASGGRETEQYF. The complete variable domain, with remaining parts taken from reference TRBV5-1 and TRBJ2-7, reads KAGVTQTPRYLIKTRGQQVTLSCSPISGHRSVSWYQQTPGQGLQFLFEYFSETQRNKGNFPGRFSGRQFSNSRSEMNVSTLELGDSALYLCASGGRETEQYFGPGTRLTVT.

In regard to this clone: Other DNA sequences of this sample code for an identical CDR3. The chain has TRBV11-2 and TRBJ2-5, with 8 bases that match TRBD2. Per the germline V gene, CDR1 is SGHAT and CDR2 is FQNNGV. The CDR3 extends over 15 amino acids. J was trimmed by 4 bases and V by 2 bases; bases with no gene match: 6. CDR3 sequence reads: CASSLSTGGGETQYF. For the CDR3, the DNA is TGTGCCAGCAGCTTAAGTACGGGAGGGGGAGAGACCCAGTACTTC.

This clone has just a few counts. This rearrangement joins TRBV19 to TRBJ1-1; no reliable D call. This CDR3 is 13 amino acids long. Germline V CDR1 and CDR2: LNHDA, SQIVND (reference sequence). Trimming pared 7 bases from V and 6 bases from J, leaving 15 bases between. The CDR3 loop reads CASIPTEGSEAFF. CDR3 DNA: TGTGCCAGTATCCCCACGGAGGGATCTGAAGCTTTCTTT.